This TCR beta chain originates from a study of cytomegalovirus exposure and HLA in healthy donors. In the case of this clone: Its antigen is as yet unknown.

The PCR employed 60 Vbeta primers together with 13 Jbeta primers. TCRdb's copy holds only in-frame clones and misses some; the assay was immunoSEQ multiplex PCR. In total, the table holds roughly 73,000 clones. Study observations and caveats: In a later analysis, at a false discovery rate of 0.05, fewer than 20,000 TCR beta sequences matched HLA alleles. By HLA locus, TCR association rates varied in a later analysis, with DRB1 showing the most and HLA-C the fewest.

The length of the CDR3 is 13 residues. The germline V gene has CDR1 SEHNR and CDR2 FQNEAQ (reference sequence). The V end lost 3 bases, the J end lost 7 bases, and 13 bases lay between the germline ends. The receptor's source is a man aged 50 to 59 in good health and CMV-seropositive. The chain combines TRBV7-9 with TRBJ2-7; no clear D. Sequencing used PBMCs. The CDR3 reads CASSLMGSGEQYF. CDR3 nucleotides: TGTGCCAGCAGCTTGATGGGTTCGGGTGAGCAGTACTTC.